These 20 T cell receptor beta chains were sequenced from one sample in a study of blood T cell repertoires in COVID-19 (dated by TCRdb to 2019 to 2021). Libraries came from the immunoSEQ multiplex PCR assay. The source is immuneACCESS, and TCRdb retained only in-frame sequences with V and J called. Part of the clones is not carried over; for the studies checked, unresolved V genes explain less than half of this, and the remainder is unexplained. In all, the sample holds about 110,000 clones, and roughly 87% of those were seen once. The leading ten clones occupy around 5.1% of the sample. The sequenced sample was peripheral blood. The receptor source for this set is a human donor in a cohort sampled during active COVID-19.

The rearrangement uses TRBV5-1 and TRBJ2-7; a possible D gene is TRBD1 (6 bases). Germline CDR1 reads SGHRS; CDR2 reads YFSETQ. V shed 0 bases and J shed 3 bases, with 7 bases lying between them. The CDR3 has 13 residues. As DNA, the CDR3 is TGCGCCAGCAGCTTGGAAGGGGGCTACGAGCAGTACTTC. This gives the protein CASSLEGGYEQYF.

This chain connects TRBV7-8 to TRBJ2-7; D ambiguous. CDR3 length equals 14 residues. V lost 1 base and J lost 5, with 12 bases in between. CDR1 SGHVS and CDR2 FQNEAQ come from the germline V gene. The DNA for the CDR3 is TGTGCCAGCAGCTTAGGCTATGCAACTAACGAGCAGTACTTC. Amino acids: CASSLGYATNEQYF.

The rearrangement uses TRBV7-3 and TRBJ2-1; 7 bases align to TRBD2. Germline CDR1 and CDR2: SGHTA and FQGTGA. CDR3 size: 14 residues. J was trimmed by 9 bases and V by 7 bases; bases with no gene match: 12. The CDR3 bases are TGTGCCAGCACCTCCACCGGTGGCGGGGGTGAGCAGTTCTTC. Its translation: CASTSTGGGGEQFF.

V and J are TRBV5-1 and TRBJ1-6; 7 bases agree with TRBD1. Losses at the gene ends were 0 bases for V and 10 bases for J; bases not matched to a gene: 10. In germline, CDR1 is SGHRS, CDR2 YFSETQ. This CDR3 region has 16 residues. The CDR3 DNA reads TGCGCCAGCAGCTTGGGCGTCAGAGACAGGGAATCACCCCTCCACTTT. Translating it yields CASSLGVRDRESPLHF.

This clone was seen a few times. CDR3 sequence reads: CASSLPRVEETQYF. CDR3 in DNA: TGTGCCAGCAGTCTCCCTCGGGTAGAAGAGACCCAGTACTTC. The genes are TRBV28 and TRBJ2-5; D is undetermined. Germline V CDR1 and CDR2: MDHEN, SYDVKM. Deletions cut 5 bases from V and 3 bases from J, with 13 bases between. The CDR3 runs 14 residues. The full variable domain, its missing parts supplied by reference TRBV28 and TRBJ2-5, is DVKVTQSSRYLVKRTGEKVFLECVQDMDHENMFWYRQDPGLGLRLIYFSYDVKMKEKGDIPEGYSVSREKKERFSLILESASTNQTSMYLCASSLPRVEETQYFGPGTRLLVL.

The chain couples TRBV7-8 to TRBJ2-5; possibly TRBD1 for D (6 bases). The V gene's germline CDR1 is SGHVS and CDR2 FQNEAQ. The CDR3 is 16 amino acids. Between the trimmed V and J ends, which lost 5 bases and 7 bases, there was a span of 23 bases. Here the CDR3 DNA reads TGTGCCAGCAGCCCATACCGGGGAGAACAGGGCGGGACCCAGTACTTC. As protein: CASSPYRGEQGGTQYF.

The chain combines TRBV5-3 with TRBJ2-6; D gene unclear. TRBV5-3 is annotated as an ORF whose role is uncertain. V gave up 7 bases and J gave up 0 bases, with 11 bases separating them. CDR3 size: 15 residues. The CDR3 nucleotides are TGTGCCAGATTCTTCGCGTGCTCTGGGGCCAACGTCCTGACTTTC. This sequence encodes CARFFACSGANVLTF.

CDR3 protein: CASSRTGYTQYF. DNA of the CDR3: TGTGCCAGCAGCCGTACCGGGTATACGCAGTATTTT. The chain is built from TRBV6-5 and TRBJ2-3; D not resolved. CDR1 and CDR2 (germline): MNHEY, SVGAGI. Trimming left V 6 bases short and J 7 bases short, with 11 bases between. This CDR3 comprises 12 residues.

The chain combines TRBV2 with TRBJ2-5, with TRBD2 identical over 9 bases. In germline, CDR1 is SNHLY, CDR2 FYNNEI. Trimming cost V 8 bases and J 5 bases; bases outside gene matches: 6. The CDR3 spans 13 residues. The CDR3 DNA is TGTGCCAGCCGGGCCACTAGCGGGGAGACCCAGTACTTC. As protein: CASRATSGETQYF.

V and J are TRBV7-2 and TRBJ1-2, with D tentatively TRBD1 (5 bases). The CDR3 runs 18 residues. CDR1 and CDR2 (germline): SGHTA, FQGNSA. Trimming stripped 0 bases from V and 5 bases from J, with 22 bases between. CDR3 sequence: CASSLAPLRDRVGYGYTF. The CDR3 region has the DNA TGTGCCAGCAGCTTAGCGCCCTTACGAGACAGAGTGGGATATGGCTACACCTTC.

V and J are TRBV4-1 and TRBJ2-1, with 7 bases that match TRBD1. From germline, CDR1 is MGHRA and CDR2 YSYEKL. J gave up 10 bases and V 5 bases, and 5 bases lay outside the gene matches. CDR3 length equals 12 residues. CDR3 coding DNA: TGCGCCAGCAGCTATCACAGGGGAGAGCAGTTCTTC. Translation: CASSYHRGEQFF.

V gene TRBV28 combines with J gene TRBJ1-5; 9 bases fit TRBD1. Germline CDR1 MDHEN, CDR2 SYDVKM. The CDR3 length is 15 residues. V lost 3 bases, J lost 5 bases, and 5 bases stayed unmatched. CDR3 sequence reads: CASSFTGGSHQPQHF. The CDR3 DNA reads TGTGCCAGCAGTTTTACAGGGGGCTCCCATCAGCCCCAGCATTTT.

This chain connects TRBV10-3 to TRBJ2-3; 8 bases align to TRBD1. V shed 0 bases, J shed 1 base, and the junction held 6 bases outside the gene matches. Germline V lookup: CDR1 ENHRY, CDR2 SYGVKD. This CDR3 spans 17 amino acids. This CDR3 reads CAISESTDRGGTDTQYF. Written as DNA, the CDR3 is TGTGCCATCAGTGAGTCGACCGACAGGGGCGGCACAGATACGCAGTATTTT.

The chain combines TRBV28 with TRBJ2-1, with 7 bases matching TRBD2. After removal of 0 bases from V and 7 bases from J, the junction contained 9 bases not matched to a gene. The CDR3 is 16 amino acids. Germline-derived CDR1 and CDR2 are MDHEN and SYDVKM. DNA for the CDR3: TGTGCCAGCAGTTTATGGGCGGGAGTTCTAGCAAATGAGCAGTTCTTC. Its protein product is CASSLWAGVLANEQFF.

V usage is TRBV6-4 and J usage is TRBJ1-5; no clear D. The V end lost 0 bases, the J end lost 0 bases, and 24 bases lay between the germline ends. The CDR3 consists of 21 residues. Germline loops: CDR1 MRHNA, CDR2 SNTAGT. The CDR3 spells CASSDSGENKIREYSNQPQHF. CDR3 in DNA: TGTGCCAGCAGTGACTCGGGTGAAAACAAAATCCGGGAATATAGCAATCAGCCCCAGCATTTT.

This CDR3 is CASSERQYEQFF. The DNA of the CDR3 is TGTGCCAGTAGTGAGAGGCAGTATGAGCAGTTCTTC. This chain links TRBV19 with TRBJ2-1; no definite D call. The V and J ends lost 5 bases and 8 bases respectively, with 10 bases between them. The V gene's germline CDR1 is LNHDA and CDR2 SQIVND (reference sequence). The CDR3 spans 12 residues.

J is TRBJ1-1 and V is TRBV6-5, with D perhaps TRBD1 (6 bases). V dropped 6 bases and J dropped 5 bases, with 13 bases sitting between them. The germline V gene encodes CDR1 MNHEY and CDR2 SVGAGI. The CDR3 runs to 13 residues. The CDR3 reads CASSPQGGTEAFF. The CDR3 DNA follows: TGTGCCAGCAGCCCACAGGGAGGGACTGAAGCTTTCTTT.

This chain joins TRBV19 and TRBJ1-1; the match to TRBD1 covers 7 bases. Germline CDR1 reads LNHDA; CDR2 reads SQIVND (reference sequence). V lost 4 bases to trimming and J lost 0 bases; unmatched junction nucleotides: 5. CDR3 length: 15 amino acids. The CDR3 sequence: CASSRTGTVNTEAFF. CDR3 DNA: TGTGCCAGTAGTAGGACTGGGACAGTGAACACTGAAGCTTTCTTT.

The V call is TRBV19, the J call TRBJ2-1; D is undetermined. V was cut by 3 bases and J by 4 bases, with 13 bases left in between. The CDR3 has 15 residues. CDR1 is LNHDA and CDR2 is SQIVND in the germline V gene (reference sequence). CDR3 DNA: TGTGCCAGTAGTATTCAGTCGGGTCTGTACAATGAGCAGTTCTTC. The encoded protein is CASSIQSGLYNEQFF.

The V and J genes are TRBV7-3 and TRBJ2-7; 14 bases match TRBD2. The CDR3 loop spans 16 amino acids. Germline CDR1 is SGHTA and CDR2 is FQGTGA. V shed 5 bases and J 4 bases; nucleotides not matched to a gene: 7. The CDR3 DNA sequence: TGTGCCAGCAGCCCGGAGGGACTAGCGGGAGTATACGAGCAGTACTTC. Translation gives CASSPEGLAGVYEQYF.